This TCR beta chain originates from a study of T cells in tuberculosis. This clone appeared a few times. Antigen unknown. At study entry, adolescents had tuberculin skin tests and IGRA screening. Here immunoSEQ multiplex PCR was the method, and the copy in TCRdb shows in-frame clones only, minus some. The sample yields tens of thousands of clones, 95% to 98% seen once. Study results and limitations: Active tuberculosis TCR-alpha repertoires lay closer to GMM-specific TCRs than IGRA-negative controls, suggesting clonal expansion. Active tuberculosis patients had shorter CDR3-alpha; the beta difference was nonsignificant.

The source of this sequence is a donor between 10 and 35 years old with latent tuberculosis or without tuberculosis infection. The sequencing sample was made of PBMCs.

The CDR3 DNA follows: TGTGCCAGCAGTTGGACAGCACACGGGGAGCTGTTTTTT. Translated: CASSWTAHGELFF. The chain has TRBV27 and TRBJ2-2, with D possibly matching TRBD1 (6 bases). The CDR3 loop spans 13 amino acids. Germline V gives CDR1 MNHEY, CDR2 SMNVEV (reference sequence). Deletions cut 4 bases from V and 7 bases from J, with 10 bases between.